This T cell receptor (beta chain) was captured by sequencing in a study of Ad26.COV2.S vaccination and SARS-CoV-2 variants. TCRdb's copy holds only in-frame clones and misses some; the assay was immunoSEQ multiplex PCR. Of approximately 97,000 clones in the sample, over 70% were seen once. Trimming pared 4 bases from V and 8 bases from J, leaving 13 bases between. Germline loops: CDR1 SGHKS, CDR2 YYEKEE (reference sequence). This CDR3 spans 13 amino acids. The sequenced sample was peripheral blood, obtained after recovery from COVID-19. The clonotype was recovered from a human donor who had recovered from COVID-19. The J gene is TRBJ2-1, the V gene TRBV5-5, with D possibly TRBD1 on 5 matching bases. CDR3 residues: CASSQSGLDEQFF. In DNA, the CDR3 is TGTGCCAGCAGCCAATCAGGGTTGGATGAGCAGTTCTTC.